The rows below give T cell receptor beta chains drawn from one sample of a study of beta chain features in type 1 diabetes. Sequencing was performed with immunoSEQ multiplex PCR; in TCRdb, only in-frame clones are kept and a portion is missing. This table holds approximately 250,000 clones, roughly a quarter found once. What was sequenced was naive CD4+ T cells from blood. The source of these receptors is a woman aged 25-40 years with type 1 diabetes. The CDR3 runs from the conserved cysteine through the conserved F or W. The D gene is left open where the match is weak. A row's size may be missing; if present it is once, few, many or a size class.

j_call	v_call	clone_size	d_call	cdr3_aa	cdr3_nt
TRBJ1-1	TRBV30	-	-	CAWSDRVGTEAFF	TGTGCCTGGAGTGACAGGGTTGGGACTGAAGCTTTCTTT
TRBJ2-1	TRBV30	few	TRBD2	CAWSLSGKEQFF	TGTGCCTGGAGTCTAAGCGGGAAGGAGCAGTTCTTC
TRBJ2-1	TRBV15	few	TRBD2	CATRGLASYNEQFF	TGTGCCACCCGTGGACTAGCTTCTTACAATGAGCAGTTCTTC
TRBJ2-3	TRBV4-1	-	TRBD2	CASSPGRAASTDTQYF	TGCGCCAGCAGCCCTGGGAGGGCAGCAAGCACAGATACGCAGTATTTT
TRBJ2-1	TRBV18	-	TRBD2	CASSPPGGTDYNEQFF	TGTGCCAGCTCACCACCGGGAGGGACCGACTACAATGAGCAGTTCTTC
TRBJ1-2	TRBV29-1	few	TRBD1	CSGVAGTGGEGYTF	TGCAGCGGCGTAGCCGGGACAGGGGGCGAGGGCTACACCTTC
TRBJ1-1	TRBV29-1	-	-	CSASVAEAFF	TGCAGCGCCTCGGTCGCTGAAGCTTTCTTT
TRBJ1-2	TRBV5-1	few	-	CASSLESGNGYTF	TGCGCCAGCAGCTTGGAATCAGGGAATGGCTACACCTTC
TRBJ1-1	TRBV7-9	-	TRBD1	CASSPPTGAQEAEAFF	TGTGCCAGCAGCCCACCAACAGGGGCCCAGGAGGCTGAAGCTTTCTTT
TRBJ2-5	TRBV7-6	few	-	CASSPTELPQETQYF	TGTGCCAGCAGCCCAACGGAGTTACCTCAAGAGACCCAGTACTTC
TRBJ1-4	TRBV28	-	-	CASTVNEKLFF	TGTGCCAGCACCGTAAATGAAAAACTGTTTTTT
TRBJ2-5	TRBV11-2	-	-	CASSLGGNLETQYF	TGTGCCAGCAGCTTAGGAGGGAACTTGGAGACCCAGTACTTC
TRBJ2-2	TRBV29-1	few	TRBD1	CSVRDRDTTGELFF	TGCAGCGTAAGGGACAGGGACACGACCGGGGAGCTGTTTTTT
TRBJ1-5	TRBV5-1	-	TRBD1	CASSDGQGVGNQPQHF	TGCGCCAGCAGCGATGGACAGGGGGTTGGCAATCAGCCCCAGCATTTT
TRBJ2-7	TRBV7-9	few	TRBD1	CASSLSGTGFYEQYF	TGTGCCAGCAGCCTTTCCGGGACAGGGTTCTACGAGCAGTACTTC
TRBJ2-5	TRBV29-1	few	-	CSVEEGGETQYF	TGCAGCGTTGAGGAGGGAGGAGAGACCCAGTACTTC
TRBJ2-4	TRBV11-2	-	-	CASSLTGNIQYF	TGTGCCAGCAGCTTAACCGGAAACATTCAGTACTTC
TRBJ2-5	TRBV7-9	-	-	CASSLARQVVQETQYF	TGTGCCAGCAGCTTAGCGCGACAGGTAGTCCAAGAGACCCAGTACTTC
TRBJ1-5	TRBV19	-	TRBD1	CASSIRTGSYSNQPQHF	TGTGCCAGTAGTATTAGGACAGGATCTTATAGCAATCAGCCCCAGCATTTT
TRBJ2-3	TRBV28	-	-	CASNTPQGRGDTQYF	TGTGCCAGCAATACCCCACAGGGCCGGGGAGATACGCAGTATTTT
TRBJ2-5	TRBV5-4	-	TRBD2	CASSGKLAGGMETQYF	TGTGCCAGCAGCGGGAAACTAGCGGGAGGCATGGAGACCCAGTACTTC
TRBJ2-4	TRBV9	few	TRBD1	CASSGLDRGGIQYF	TGTGCCAGCAGCGGATTAGACAGGGGTGGCATTCAGTACTTC
TRBJ2-1	TRBV5-4	-	TRBD2	CASSFGLGTYNEQFF	TGTGCCAGCAGCTTTGGACTAGGGACCTACAATGAGCAGTTCTTC
TRBJ2-1	TRBV19	few	-	CASSITGTSNNEQFF	TGTGCCAGTAGTATAACAGGGACAAGTAACAATGAGCAGTTCTTC
TRBJ1-2	TRBV20-1	-	-	CSARRRDGYTF	TGCAGTGCTAGGAGGCGCGATGGCTACACCTTC
TRBJ2-5	TRBV28	-	TRBD1	CASSMWTGGQETQYF	TGTGCCAGCAGTATGTGGACAGGGGGGCAAGAGACCCAGTACTTC